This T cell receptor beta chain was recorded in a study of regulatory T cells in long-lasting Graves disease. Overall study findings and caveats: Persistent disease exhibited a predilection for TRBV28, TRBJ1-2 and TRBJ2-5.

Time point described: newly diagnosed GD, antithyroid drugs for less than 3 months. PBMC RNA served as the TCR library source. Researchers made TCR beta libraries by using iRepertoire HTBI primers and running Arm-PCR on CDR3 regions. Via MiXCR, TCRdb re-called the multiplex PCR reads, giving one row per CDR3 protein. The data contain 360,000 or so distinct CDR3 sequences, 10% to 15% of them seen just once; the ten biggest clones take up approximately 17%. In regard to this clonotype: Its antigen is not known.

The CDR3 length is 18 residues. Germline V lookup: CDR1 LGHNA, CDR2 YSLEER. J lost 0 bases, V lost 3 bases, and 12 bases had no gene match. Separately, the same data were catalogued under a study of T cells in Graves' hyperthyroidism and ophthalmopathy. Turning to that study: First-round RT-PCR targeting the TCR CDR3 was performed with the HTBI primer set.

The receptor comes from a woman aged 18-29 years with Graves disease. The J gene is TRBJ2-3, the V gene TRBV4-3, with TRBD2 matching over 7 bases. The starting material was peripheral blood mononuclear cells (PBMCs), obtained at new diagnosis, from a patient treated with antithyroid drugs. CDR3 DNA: TGCGCCAGCAGCCATTTCGTCACGAGCGGGATGAGCACAGATACGCAGTATTTT. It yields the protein CASSHFVTSGMSTDTQYF.